The rows below give T cell receptor beta chains drawn from one sample of a study of T-cell reconstitution after alpha-beta-depleted transplantation in children. Via MiXCR, TCRdb re-called the PCR reads, giving one row per CDR3 protein. The data show hundreds of thousands of distinct CDR3 sequences, approximately 29% seen once. Sequences were derived from PBMCs from the stem cell graft donor, sampled from the stem cell graft. The source of these receptors is a human donor who donated a stem cell graft to a child with aplastic anemia. CDR3s include the opening cysteine and the closing phenylalanine or tryptophan. A D gene is named only where the DNA matches it firmly. Size is omitted from some rows. Given values are once, few, many or a class for expanded clones.

.,TRBV27,TRBJ2-1,.,TGTGCCAGCATCGCGTACTCCAATGAGCTGTTCTTC,CASIAYSNELFF
.,TRBV7-9,TRBJ2-5,few,TGTGCCAGCAGCCGAAGCCGGGGAATGGACGGCCAAGAGACCCAGTACTTC,CASSRSRGMDGQETQYF
.,TRBV19,TRBJ1-3,.,TGTGCCAGTAGTATAGGAGGCACAGTGGGGTCAGGAAACACCATATATTTT,CASSIGGTVGSGNTIYF
TRBD2,TRBV27,TRBJ2-5,.,TGTGCCAGCCGCCCCGGGACTAGCGGGAAAGAGACCCAGTACTTC,CASRPGTSGKETQYF
.,TRBV29-1,TRBJ1-2,.,TGCAGCGTTGGTCAGAGGAACTATGGCTACACCTTC,CSVGQRNYGYTF
.,TRBV6-2/TRBV6-3,TRBJ2-1,.,TGTGCCAGCGGGCTCCCCGGCGGGCAGTTCTTC,CASGLPGGQFF
TRBD2,TRBV20-1,TRBJ2-5,few,TGCAGTGCTCTAGGCGGGAGGGTGTACCAAGAGACCCAGTACTTC,CSALGGRVYQETQYF
.,TRBV20-1,TRBJ1-5,.,TGCAGTGCTAGAGTGGGGGTAGTGAGTCAGCCCCAGCATTTT,CSARVGVVSQPQHF
TRBD1,TRBV20-1,TRBJ2-2,.,TGCAGTGCTATGGTGACAGGGGGCACCGGGGAGCTGTTTTTT,CSAMVTGGTGELFF
.,TRBV27,TRBJ1-1,.,TGTGCCAGCAGTTTCTGGGGGCGCGACACTGAAGCTTTCTTT,CASSFWGRDTEAFF
TRBD1,TRBV18,TRBJ1-6,.,TGTGCCAGCTCACCCCGGACAGGGAATAGATCACCCCTCCACTTT,CASSPRTGNRSPLHF
TRBD2,TRBV27,TRBJ2-4,few,TGTGCCAGCAGGAGCGGGACGGTAGCCAAAAACATTCAGTACTTC,CASRSGTVAKNIQYF
TRBD1,TRBV19,TRBJ1-5,.,TGTGCCAGTAGCCCGGACAGGGGATTAAGCAATCAGCCCCAGCATTTT,CASSPDRGLSNQPQHF
TRBD2,TRBV7-2,TRBJ2-1,few,TGTGCCAGCAGCTTAGAGGTGCGGGAGGGCATCGATGAGCAGTTCTTC,CASSLEVREGIDEQFF
.,TRBV20-1,TRBJ1-1,.,TGCAGTGCTAGATCCCCCACTGAAGCTTTCTTT,CSARSPTEAFF
TRBD2,TRBV6-2/TRBV6-3,TRBJ2-1,few,TGTGCCAGCACCAGACTAGCGGGCTACAATGAGCAGTTCTTC,CASTRLAGYNEQFF
TRBD1,TRBV29-1,TRBJ2-1,many,TGCAGCGTTGGGACAGGGAGGAATGAGCAGTTCTTC,CSVGTGRNEQFF
.,TRBV20-1,TRBJ2-2,few,TGCAGTGCTCGACAGAGCCTCGGGGAGCTGTTTTTT,CSARQSLGELFF
TRBD2,TRBV4-3,TRBJ2-1,.,TGCGCCAGCAGCCTCGAGGGTAGCGGGAGGGCCCTCCCCAATGAGCAGTTCTTC,CASSLEGSGRALPNEQFF
.,TRBV6-2/TRBV6-3,TRBJ2-6,.,TGTGCCAGCAGTTATACCACAGCTGGGGCCAACGTCCTGACTTTC,CASSYTTAGANVLTF
.,TRBV12-2,TRBJ2-1,many,TGTGCAAGTCGCTTTAGCGGGAGTTACAATGAGCAGTTCTTC,CASRFSGSYNEQFF
.,TRBV6-2/TRBV6-3,TRBJ1-1,.,TGTGCCAGCAGTTATGTGAGGATCCTTGTCTCTGAAGCTTTCTTT,CASSYVRILVSEAFF
.,TRBV4-3,TRBJ2-7,few,TGCGCCAGCAGCCAAGAGGGGATGAGAACCTACGAGCAGTACTTC,CASSQEGMRTYEQYF
.,TRBV29-1,TRBJ1-2,.,TGCAGCGTTGAAGATCTTAAGAACCGAGGAACATATGGCTACACCTTC,CSVEDLKNRGTYGYTF
.,TRBV7-6,TRBJ2-2,.,TGTGCCAGCAGCTTAGCGCAAGGGCCCGGGGAGCTGTTTTTT,CASSLAQGPGELFF
.,TRBV18,TRBJ2-2,.,TGTGCCAGCTCACCGGTCAAATCGAACACCGGGGAGCTGTTTTTT,CASSPVKSNTGELFF
.,TRBV18,TRBJ1-2,few,TGTGCCAGCTCACCACGCGCGCGGGGCGGCTACACCTTC,CASSPRARGGYTF
.,TRBV12-3/TRBV12-4,TRBJ1-2,.,TGTGCCACTTCCCGACAGGATGGGGGTGGCTACACCTTC,CATSRQDGGGYTF
TRBD1,TRBV27,TRBJ2-5,few,TGTGCCAGCAGCCCCGCCGGGACAGTATCACAAGAGACCCAGTACTTC,CASSPAGTVSQETQYF
.,TRBV12-3/TRBV12-4,TRBJ1-3,.,TGTGCCAGCAGTCCACTGCCTAATAGACCTAGGGCGGCATACACCATATATTTT,CASSPLPNRPRAAYTIYF
.,TRBV7-2,TRBJ2-2,few,TGTGCCAGCAGCTTATGGGTGGACTCAACAAGGGACGGGGAGCTGTTTTTT,CASSLWVDSTRDGELFF
.,TRBV19,TRBJ1-1,.,TGTGCCAGTAGTAAGCGGGCGATCACTGAAGCTTTCTTT,CASSKRAITEAFF
TRBD2,TRBV12-3/TRBV12-4,TRBJ2-1,.,TGTGCCAGCAGTTTACGGACGACTAGCGAATCGGGGAATGAGCAGTTCTTC,CASSLRTTSESGNEQFF
TRBD2,TRBV12-3/TRBV12-4,TRBJ2-7,.,TGTGCCAGCGGACGAGCGGGAGGGCCTCACGAGCAGTACTTC,CASGRAGGPHEQYF
TRBD2,TRBV20-1,TRBJ2-3,.,TGCAGTGCAGAAGAAGGACCTAGCGGGAGCACAGATACGCAGTATTTT,CSAEEGPSGSTDTQYF
TRBD2,TRBV6-2/TRBV6-3,TRBJ2-7,.,TGTGCCAGCACGAGGACTAGCGGGACCACCTACGAGCAGTACTTC,CASTRTSGTTYEQYF
.,TRBV18,TRBJ2-5,.,TGTGCCAGCTCAGGCCGGCGAGGAGAGACCCAGTACTTC,CASSGRRGETQYF
.,TRBV25-1,TRBJ2-5,few,TGTGCCAGCAGTGAATGGGACGGTAAAGAGACCCAGTACTTC,CASSEWDGKETQYF
TRBD2,TRBV5-5,TRBJ2-7,few,TGTGCCAGCAGCTTGGCTAGCGGGAGTATTTACGAGCAGTACTTC,CASSLASGSIYEQYF
TRBD1,TRBV10-1,TRBJ1-1,few,TGCGCCAGCAGTGCCGGGACAGGGGGCTATACTGAAGCTTTCTTT,CASSAGTGGYTEAFF
.,TRBV7-2,TRBJ1-1,few,TGTGCCAGCAGCTCCAGGGCCTCTTTGAACACTGAAGCTTTCTTT,CASSSRASLNTEAFF
TRBD1,TRBV5-5,TRBJ1-2,few,TGTGCCAGCAGCTTCGTGGACAGGGTTGAGGGCTACACCTTC,CASSFVDRVEGYTF
.,TRBV27,TRBJ1-5,.,TGTGCCAGCAGTTCACAGGGTTTCATAGAGCCCCAGCATTTT,CASSSQGFIEPQHF
TRBD1,TRBV20-1,TRBJ1-1,.,TGCAGTGCTAGAGCGACAGGGGGCTCATGGACTGAAGCTTTCTTT,CSARATGGSWTEAFF
TRBD1,TRBV20-1,TRBJ1-3,.,TGCAGTGCTAGCGAGGGACAGGCCGGAAACACCATATATTTT,CSASEGQAGNTIYF
TRBD2,TRBV6-2/TRBV6-3,TRBJ2-1,few,TGTGCCAGCAGTCGGACTAGCGGGAGGGCTAGCGAGCAGTTCTTC,CASSRTSGRASEQFF